The 22 T cell receptor beta chains listed next were all sequenced from one sample in a study of quantifying T cell responses using KT2 cells. Whole-study context: RNA was reverse transcribed with TCR alpha and beta constant-region primers.

Each cDNA got a UMI-containing oligo ligated at its 3' end. An equimolar mix of RC1.1 and RC1.2 primed the beta chain across TRBC1 and TRBC2. TCRdb used MiXCR to reprocess the UMI-ligation and nested PCR reads, holding one entry per CDR3 protein. The data contain 25,000 to 35,000 distinct CDR3 sequences, 7.3% of them seen just once; the ten biggest clones take up approximately 15%. The sequenced sample was PBMCs spiked with cells of the T cell clone KT2. These receptors came from a human donor.

This clonotype has a count of ten or more. This chain links TRBV20-1 with TRBJ2-3, with TRBD2 identical over 8 bases. V was pared by 1 base and J by 1 base, with 4 bases of the junction left unmatched. Germline-derived CDR1 and CDR2 are DFQATT and SNEGSKA (reference sequence). CDR3 length: 15 amino acids. The CDR3 loop reads CSARVGGVGTDTQYF. In DNA form, the CDR3 reads TGCAGTGCTAGAGTCGGGGGGGTCGGCACAGATACGCAGTATTTT.

J is TRBJ2-7 and V is TRBV7-9, with 9 bases lining up with TRBD2. Germline loops: CDR1 SEHNR, CDR2 FQNEAQ (reference sequence). The V gene end was trimmed by 2 bases and the J gene end by 5 bases; junction bases not matched to a gene: 4. The CDR3 consists of 14 residues. In nucleotides, the CDR3 is TGTGCCAGCAGCTTATCTAGCGGGATTCACGAGCAGTACTTC. This sequence encodes CASSLSSGIHEQYF.

This clonotype was detected many times. The V gene is TRBV7-8, the J gene TRBJ1-5; D not certain. Germline CDR1 is SGHVS and CDR2 is FQNEAQ. The CDR3 extends over 12 amino acids. V lost 5 bases, J lost 4 bases, and 6 bases lay in between. As DNA, the CDR3 is TGTGCCAGCAGCGTAATTAATCAGCCCCAGCATTTT. This codes for CASSVINQPQHF.

This clonotype showed up many times. The rearrangement links TRBV15 to TRBJ1-1, with D maybe TRBD1 (5 bases). Trimming removed 3 bases from V and 5 bases from J, with 13 bases in between. Germline V gene sequence: CDR1 LNHNV, CDR2 YYDKDF (reference sequence). The CDR3 sequence is 14 residues long. The CDR3: CATSSGRASTEAFF. The CDR3 nucleotides are TGTGCCACCAGCAGCGGCAGGGCGAGTACTGAAGCTTTCTTT.

This chain connects TRBV28 to TRBJ2-7; D unresolved. V lost 3 bases and J 0 bases, leaving 12 bases between the germline ends. The germline CDR1 and CDR2 sequences are MDHEN and SYDVKM. This CDR3 has 15 amino acids. CDR3 region: CASSLGGFPSYEQYF. DNA for the CDR3: TGTGCCAGCAGTTTGGGTGGGTTCCCCTCCTACGAGCAGTACTTC.

The chain combines TRBV24-1 with TRBJ2-1, with 9 bases aligning to TRBD2. The ends lost 4 bases at V and 2 bases at J; junction bases unmatched: 5. CDR3 length equals 16 residues. Germline assignment: CDR1 KGHDR and CDR2 SFDVKD. CDR3 bases: TGTGCCACCAGTGACCGTAGCGGGAGCCCCTACAATGAGCAGTTCTTC. Translated, it gives CATSDRSGSPYNEQFF.

This clonotype appeared many times. The rearrangement links TRBV7-9 to TRBJ1-5; D possibly corresponds to TRBD1 (5 bases). CDR1 is SEHNR and CDR2 is FQNEAQ in the germline V gene (reference sequence). Trimming shortened V by 0 bases and J by 9 bases, and 12 bases separated the two germline ends. The CDR3 is made up of 14 amino acids. The CDR3 DNA reads as TGTGCCAGCAGCTTAGCGGGGGGGTACGGGCCCCAGCATTTT. This codes for CASSLAGGYGPQHF.

This clonotype was seen repeatedly, ten times or more. V usage is TRBV12-5 and J usage is TRBJ1-1; TRBD1 might be the D (6 bases). The CDR3 runs to 16 residues. Looked up from germline, CDR1 is LGHNT and CDR2 is FRNRAP. Between the trimmed V and J ends, which lost 2 bases and 7 bases, there was a span of 20 bases. CDR3 sequence: CASGLSQGFYTGEAFF. The CDR3 DNA reads as TGTGCTAGTGGTTTGTCGCAGGGGTTCTACACTGGTGAAGCTTTCTTT.

A few counts support this clonotype. The genes are TRBV12-3 or TRBV12-4 and TRBJ2-2; D ambiguous. This CDR3 region has 12 residues. Trimming left V 6 bases short and J 3 bases short, with 5 bases between. The chain's CDR3 is CASRLHTGELFF. CDR3 coding DNA: TGTGCCAGCAGATTACACACCGGGGAGCTGTTTTTT.

V usage is TRBV2 and J usage is TRBJ2-3, with D uncertain. Germline assignment: CDR1 SNHLY and CDR2 FYNNEI. Trimming took off 8 bases at V and 1 base at J, with 13 bases between the two ends. This CDR3 region has 14 residues. CDR3 DNA sequence: TGTGCCAGCCGAGTCCTCTCAGGCACAGATACGCAGTATTTT. This encodes CASRVLSGTDTQYF.

The chain has TRBV20-1 and TRBJ1-1, with TRBD1 as a possible D gene (5 bases). This CDR3 contains 15 residues. The V end was cut by 4 bases, the J end by 0 bases, with 15 bases between. Germline loops: CDR1 DFQATT, CDR2 SNEGSKA (reference sequence). The chain's CDR3 is CSATQAFRVNTEAFF. The CDR3, as DNA: TGCAGTGCTACCCAAGCCTTCAGGGTGAACACTGAAGCTTTCTTT.

This clonotype has ten or more counts. The chain carries TRBV20-1 and TRBJ2-2; 7 bases match TRBD1. J gave up 2 bases and V 5 bases, and 5 bases lay outside the gene matches. CDR1 and CDR2 (germline): DFQATT, SNEGSKA (reference sequence). This CDR3 region has 14 residues. The CDR3 region is CSAVRDRNTGELFF. Written as DNA, the CDR3 is TGCAGTGCTGTCAGGGACAGAAACACCGGGGAGCTGTTTTTT.

The sample holds a few counts of this clonotype. The genes are TRBV15 and TRBJ2-1, with a tentative D call TRBD1 (5 bases). The CDR3 has 18 residues. Trimming pared 0 bases from V and 5 bases from J, leaving 20 bases between. CDR1 is LNHNV, CDR2 YYDKDF, per germline (reference sequence). CDR3 sequence: CATSRDRGWKGLNNEQFF. The CDR3, as DNA: TGTGCCACCAGCAGAGATAGAGGCTGGAAGGGGCTCAACAATGAGCAGTTCTTC.

This clonotype was counted ten times or more. The chain couples TRBV12-3 or TRBV12-4 to TRBJ2-1; 7 positions agree with TRBD2. The CDR3 consists of 15 residues. The junction had 10 bases not matched to a gene; V was cut back by 6 bases and J by 5 bases. The CDR3 DNA reads as TGTGCCAGCAGCAGGGACTACCAAAGGAACAATGAGCAGTTCTTC. Protein sequence: CASSRDYQRNNEQFF.

This clonotype was found many times. V is TRBV5-1 and J is TRBJ1-1, with TRBD1 matching over 7 bases. Germline lookup yields CDR1 SGHRS and CDR2 YFSETQ. CDR3 size: 18 residues. V shed 3 bases and J 2 bases; nucleotides not matched to a gene: 16. CDR3 nucleotides: TGCGCCAGCAGCTCGGTTTGGGACAGACCCTATAGAAACACTGAAGCTTTCTTT. This sequence encodes CASSSVWDRPYRNTEAFF. Looking up the rest from reference TRBV5-1 and TRBJ1-1 gives the full variable domain: KAGVTQTPRYLIKTRGQQVTLSCSPISGHRSVSWYQQTPGQGLQFLFEYFSETQRNKGNFPGRFSGRQFSNSRSEMNVSTLELGDSALYLCASSSVWDRPYRNTEAFFGQGTRLTVV.

The chain recombines TRBV27 with TRBJ2-1, with D possibly matching TRBD2 (5 bases). Trimming removed 3 bases at V and 9 bases at J, with 6 bases between. The CDR3 is 11 residues long. From germline, CDR1 is MNHEY and CDR2 SMNVEV (reference sequence). CDR3 sequence: CASSFRGEQFF. The CDR3 nucleotides are TGTGCCAGCAGTTTTCGGGGTGAGCAGTTCTTC.

This clonotype came up many times. The V and J genes are TRBV29-1 and TRBJ2-3; TRBD1 might be the D (6 bases). The CDR3 length is 13 residues. V was trimmed by 3 bases and J by 2 bases, leaving 9 bases between them. Germline CDR1 is SQVTM and CDR2 is ANQGSEA. CDR3 sequence: CSVDQGNTDTQYF. As DNA, the CDR3 is TGCAGCGTTGATCAGGGGAACACAGATACGCAGTATTTT.

V is TRBV11-2 and J is TRBJ2-1, with 10 positions matching TRBD2. Germline CDR1 SGHAT, CDR2 FQNNGV. The ends lost 5 bases at V and 7 bases at J; junction bases unmatched: 5. This CDR3 has 14 residues. The CDR3 nucleotides are TGTGCCAGCAGCCCCGGGACTAGCGTTAATGAGCAGTTCTTC. The encoded protein is CASSPGTSVNEQFF.

The chain uses TRBV29-1 and TRBJ2-7; D remains unclear. This CDR3 is 13 amino acids long. Trimming cost V 4 bases and J 3 bases, with 13 bases left between them. Per germline, CDR1 SQVTM and CDR2 ANQGSEA. The CDR3 DNA reads as TGCAGCGTTGTTAGGGATTCTATCTACGAGCAGTACTTC. Amino acids: CSVVRDSIYEQYF.

This clonotype was counted many times. V usage is TRBV6-2 or TRBV6-3 and J usage is TRBJ2-1; TRBD1 aligns across 11 bases. The CDR3 extends over 16 amino acids. V lost 2 bases and J lost 4; bases outside the gene matches: 4. Germline V gene lookup returns CDR1 MNHEY and CDR2 SVGEGT. The CDR3 nucleotides read TGTGCCAGCAGTTACCACGGACAGGGGGCGTACAATGAGCAGTTCTTC. Translation: CASSYHGQGAYNEQFF.

This chain joins TRBV15 and TRBJ2-3; D is unclear. CDR3 size: 13 residues. The germline gives CDR1 LNHNV, CDR2 YYDKDF (reference sequence). V shed 1 base and J shed 4 bases, with 6 bases lying between them. The CDR3 coding sequence is TGTGCCACCAGCAGAGCGGGTGCAGATACGCAGTATTTT. Its protein is CATSRAGADTQYF.

This clonotype was seen repeatedly, ten times or more. The chain links TRBV6-5 to TRBJ2-5; TRBD1 matches 10 bases. Per the germline V gene, CDR1 is MNHEY and CDR2 is SVGAGI. The CDR3 has 17 amino acids. After removal of 2 bases from V and 4 bases from J, the junction contained 10 bases not matched to a gene. This CDR3 is CASSYLPDRGIGETQYF. CDR3 sequence (DNA): TGTGCCAGCAGTTACCTCCCGGACAGGGGGATAGGAGAGACCCAGTACTTC.